This T cell receptor beta chain was identified during a study of response to subunit inactivated influenza vaccine. Comment on this clonotype: The target antigen is unknown.

TCRdb re-analysed the RT-PCR reads in MiXCR, keeping a single row per CDR3 protein. The sample holds approximately 570,000 distinct CDR3 sequences; about 7.6% are singletons and the top ten take approximately 13%. The CDR3 has 14 residues. Trimming shortened V by 6 bases and J by 4 bases, and 15 bases separated the two germline ends. Study-wide findings and caveats: A suggestion made by the authors is that each seasonal influenza vaccination recruits few new T cells.

The J gene is TRBJ2-5, the V gene TRBV12-3 or TRBV12-4; the D gene is possibly TRBD2 (6 bases). The specimen was PBMCs from blood, collected less than 30 months after vaccination. The receptor's source is a man aged 50-75 years who received an inactivated influenza vaccine. The CDR3 bases are TGTGCCAGCAGCCCAGCGGCGGGACGAGAGACCCAGTACTTC. Its translation is CASSPAAGRETQYF.